The 2 T cell receptor beta chains reported below all come from one sample, sequenced in a study of T cells in Graves' hyperthyroidism and ophthalmopathy (dated by TCRdb to 2018 to 2020). The receptor library was made with multiplex PCR. The sequencer was an Illumina HiSeq 2000. TCR beta CDR3 regions were amplified from RNA transcripts. The TCR CDR3 was subjected to a first round of RT-PCR using the HTBI primer set and the Qiagen OneStep RT-PCR kit. The raw public reads went through TCRdb reprocessing: fastp at Q25, MiXCR clone calling, in-frame beta chains kept. Rows merge per CDR3 protein into single entries with the most common DNA and genes. This sample gives roughly 300,000 distinct CDR3 sequences in total; around a sixth of them show up just once. Under 55% of the sample is taken by the ten largest. Sequenced: blood. These receptors came from a woman aged 45 to 65 with Graves' hyperthyroidism.

This clonotype was seen only a few times. As DNA, the CDR3 is TGTGCCAGTAGTCGCGGGAACTCCTACAATGAGCAGTTCTTC. This translates into CASSRGNSYNEQFF. V gene TRBV19 combines with J gene TRBJ2-1, with a tentative D call TRBD2 (6 bases). Germline V CDR1 and CDR2: LNHDA, SQIVND (reference sequence). The CDR3 sequence is 14 residues long. Between the trimmed V and J ends, which lost 5 bases and 0 bases, there was a span of 8 bases.

This clonotype was observed at least ten times. The chain carries TRBV5-1 and TRBJ1-1; TRBD1 is a possible D gene (5 bases). With 3 bases removed from V and 4 bases from J, the gap between germline ends came to 13 bases. The V gene's germline CDR1 is SGHRS and CDR2 YFSETQ. CDR3 length: 14 amino acids. This CDR3 reads CASSWGTQGTEAFF. Here the CDR3 DNA reads TGCGCCAGCAGCTGGGGGACTCAGGGCACTGAAGCTTTCTTT.